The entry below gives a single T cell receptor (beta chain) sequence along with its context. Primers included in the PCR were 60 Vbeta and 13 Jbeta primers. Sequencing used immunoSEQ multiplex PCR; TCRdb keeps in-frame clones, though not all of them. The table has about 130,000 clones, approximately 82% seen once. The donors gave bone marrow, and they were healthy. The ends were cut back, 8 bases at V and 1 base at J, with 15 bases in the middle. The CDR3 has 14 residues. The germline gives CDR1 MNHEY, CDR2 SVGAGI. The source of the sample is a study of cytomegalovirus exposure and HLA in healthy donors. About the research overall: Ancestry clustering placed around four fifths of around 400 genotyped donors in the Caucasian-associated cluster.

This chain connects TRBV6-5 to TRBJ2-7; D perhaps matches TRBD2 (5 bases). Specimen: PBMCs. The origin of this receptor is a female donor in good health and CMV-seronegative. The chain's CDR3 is CASGEREYSYEQYF. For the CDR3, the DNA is TGTGCCAGCGGGGAGAGAGAATATTCCTACGAGCAGTACTTC.